One and the same sample provided the 20 T cell receptor beta chains below, sequenced in a study of blood T cells in healthy people across ages. A sample-barcoded 5' primer and a J-beta primer mix were used in a second PCR of about 7 to 12 cycles. TCRdb re-derived calls from the 5' RACE reads in MiXCR, one entry per CDR3 protein. Among approximately 850,000 distinct CDR3 sequences listed, under 45% were seen once. Sequenced material: blood. The receptor source for this set is a man between 60 and 70 years old in good health.

With regard to this clonotype: An end of the junction does not agree with germline; a read error may underlie this. This chain uses TRBV4-3 with TRBJ2-1, with D tentatively TRBD1 (6 bases). Germline CDR1 LGHNA, CDR2 YSLEER. This CDR3 is 13 amino acids long. The CDR3 loop is CASSHRLTGSQCF. Here the CDR3 DNA reads TGCGCCAGCAGCCATCGCTTGACAGGATCCCAGTGCTTC.

A few counts support this clonotype. The chain is built from TRBV12-5 and TRBJ1-5; D remains unclear. V lost 4 bases, J lost 3 bases, and 7 bases lay in between. CDR3 length equals 13 residues. The germline V gene has CDR1 LGHNT and CDR2 FRNRAP. The chain's CDR3 is CASGWENNQPQHF. The CDR3 DNA reads as TGTGCTAGTGGTTGGGAGAACAATCAGCCCCAGCATTTT.

The chain carries TRBV4-1 and TRBJ2-7; D call uncertain. The J call may not be correct, given that the DNA end is closer to TRBJ2-5. The CDR3 covers 15 residues. Looked up from germline, CDR1 is MGHRA and CDR2 is YSYEKL. The DNA of the CDR3 is TGCGCCAGCAGCCAAGAGGGCAGGTCCATGGAGACCCAGTACTTC. Its protein product is CASSQEGRSMETQYF.

This chain links TRBV7-8 with TRBJ2-3; 9 bases align to TRBD2. The CDR3 totals 17 residues. The ends lost 2 bases at V and 1 base at J; junction bases unmatched: 7. Germline CDR1 reads SGHVS; CDR2 reads FQNEAQ. The CDR3 DNA follows: TGTGCCAGCAGCTTACTCCGGACTAGCGTCGGCACAGATACGCAGTATTTT. Its translation: CASSLLRTSVGTDTQYF.

The chain has TRBV11-2 and TRBJ2-5; D tentatively reads TRBD1 or TRBD2 (7 bases each). V lost 5 bases and J 4 bases, leaving 17 bases between the germline ends. This CDR3 is built from 15 residues. The germline gives CDR1 SGHAT, CDR2 FQNNGV. The CDR3 nucleotides read TGTGCCAGCAGCCCGGGGAGGGGGCCCCTAGAGACCCAGTACTTC. It yields the protein CASSPGRGPLETQYF.

This clonotype was recorded a few times. The chain couples TRBV5-1 to TRBJ2-3; D is unresolved. The CDR3 totals 14 residues. Germline V CDR1 and CDR2: SGHRS, YFSETQ. V gave up 4 bases and J gave up 1 base, with 10 bases separating them. The CDR3, as DNA: TGCGCCAGCAGCCCTCTGAGAGGCACAGATACGCAGTATTTT. Protein sequence: CASSPLRGTDTQYF.

This chain joins TRBV10-2 and TRBJ1-1; TRBD1 matches 7 bases. V shed 6 bases, J shed 1 base, and the junction held 8 bases outside the gene matches. CDR3 length: 15 residues. Germline CDR1 WSHSY, CDR2 SAAADI. Here the CDR3 DNA reads TGCGCCAGCAGGGACGGGGGACAGCAGAACACTGAAGCTTTCTTT. Translation: CASRDGGQQNTEAFF.

This sequence joins TRBV28 and TRBJ2-2; D is possibly TRBD1 (6 bases). CDR1 is MDHEN and CDR2 is SYDVKM in the germline V gene. V lost 2 bases, J lost 4 bases, and 11 bases lay in between. The CDR3 spans 15 residues. CDR3 sequence reads: CASSLVQGRTGELFF. As DNA, the CDR3 is TGTGCCAGCAGTTTAGTGCAGGGGCGCACCGGGGAGCTGTTTTTT. Complete variable domain (other parts from reference TRBV28 and TRBJ2-2): DVKVTQSSRYLVKRTGEKVFLECVQDMDHENMFWYRQDPGLGLRLIYFSYDVKMKEKGDIPEGYSVSREKKERFSLILESASTNQTSMYLCASSLVQGRTGELFFGEGSRLTVL.

Ten or more counts support this clonotype. This chain uses TRBV4-1 with TRBJ2-7, with unresolved D. CDR3 length: 13 residues. Trimming left V 0 bases short and J 9 bases short, with 12 bases between. Germline-derived CDR1 and CDR2 are MGHRA and YSYEKL. Written as DNA, the CDR3 is TGCGCCAGCAGCCAAGAAGGCCACGCCGGGCAGTACTTC. It specifies CASSQEGHAGQYF.

This clonotype has only a few counts. V and J are TRBV5-1 and TRBJ2-7; 11 bases align to TRBD1. The V segment lost 4 bases and the J segment 3 bases; nucleotides outside the gene matches: 6. CDR3 length equals 15 residues. From germline, CDR1 is SGHRS and CDR2 YFSETQ. The CDR3 DNA sequence: TGCGCCAGCAGCCCTCCGGACAGGGGGCTCTACGAGCAGTACTTC. Protein: CASSPPDRGLYEQYF.

The rearrangement uses TRBV7-2 and TRBJ2-7, with D possibly TRBD2 on 5 matching bases. Trimming cost V 5 bases and J 2 bases, with 10 bases left between them. In germline, CDR1 is SGHTA, CDR2 FQGNSA. This CDR3 has 13 residues. CDR3 DNA: TGTGCCAGCAGCATCGGGAATCCCTACGAGCAGTACTTC. It is translated as CASSIGNPYEQYF.

The chain employs TRBV7-8 and TRBJ2-7; D might be TRBD1 or TRBD2, each matching 5 bases. In germline, CDR1 is SGHVS, CDR2 FQNEAQ. The CDR3 length is 14 residues. V was trimmed by 1 base and J by 6 bases, leaving 13 bases between them. This CDR3 is CASSLGGQGIEQYF. The CDR3 nucleotides are TGTGCCAGCAGCTTAGGAGGGCAGGGAATCGAGCAGTACTTC. The variable domain in full, with the rest retrieved from reference TRBV7-8 and TRBJ2-7, is GAGVSQSPRYKVAKRGQDVALRCDPISGHVSLFWYQQALGQGPEFLTYFQNEAQLDKSGLPSDRFFAERPEGSVSTLKIQRTQQEDSAVYLCASSLGGQGIEQYFGPGTRLTVT.

This chain connects TRBV12-3 or TRBV12-4 to TRBJ1-6; 8 bases match TRBD1. CDR3 length: 15 amino acids. Trimming cost V 5 bases and J 9 bases; bases outside gene matches: 9. The CDR3 DNA sequence: TGTGCCAGCAGTCCTGGACAGGGTTGGAGTTCACCCCTCCACTTT. It specifies CASSPGQGWSSPLHF.

The V and J genes are TRBV20-1 and TRBJ1-2; 12 positions agree with TRBD1. The germline V gene encodes CDR1 DFQATT and CDR2 SNEGSKA (reference sequence). The J segment lost 6 bases and the V segment lost 5 bases, leaving 13 bases of the junction unmatched. This CDR3 spans 16 amino acids. CDR3 sequence: CSAPGTGGNFCHGYTF. CDR3 in DNA: TGCAGTGCTCCCGGGACAGGGGGCAATTTCTGCCATGGCTACACCTTC.

V gene TRBV11-2 combines with J gene TRBJ1-1, with TRBD1 as a possible D gene (6 bases). CDR1 is SGHAT, CDR2 FQNNGV, per germline. V was cut by 1 base and J by 1 base, with 10 bases left in between. The CDR3 loop spans 15 amino acids. The DNA for the CDR3 is TGTGCCAGCAGCTTAGGCGGGACATCGAACACTGAAGCTTTCTTT. This codes for CASSLGGTSNTEAFF.

This clonotype was recorded once. The rearrangement joins TRBV9 to TRBJ2-6, with D maybe TRBD2 (7 bases). CDR3 size: 20 residues. The V and J ends lost 0 bases and 2 bases respectively, with 21 bases between them. The germline V gene encodes CDR1 SGDLS and CDR2 YYNGEE. The CDR3 DNA reads TGTGCCAGCAGCGTAGCTCTGGGGGGGGCTAGCATAGCTGGGGCCAACGTCCTGACTTTC. Its protein product is CASSVALGGASIAGANVLTF.

V usage is TRBV3-1 and J usage is TRBJ2-5; TRBD2 matches 7 bases. The last part of the DNA fits TRBJ2-7 better; the J call may be wrong. The germline CDR1 and CDR2 sequences are LGHDT and YNNKEL (reference sequence). This CDR3 has 14 residues. CDR3 sequence reads: CASSRIGTTSEQYF. CDR3 sequence (DNA): TGTGCCAGCAGCCGCATCGGGACTACGAGCGAGCAGTACTTC.

Remarks on this clonotype: The junction does not match germline at one end; this may be a read error. The chain carries TRBV7-2 and TRBJ2-1; TRBD2 matches at 9 bases. CDR1 and CDR2 (germline): SGHTA, FQGNSA. CDR3 length equals 15 residues. CDR3 DNA sequence: TGTGCCAGTAGCTTAGATGTAGCGGGGGCCCGGGAGCAGTTCTTC. It specifies CASSLDVAGAREQFF.

This clonotype appeared a few times. The chain links TRBV2 to TRBJ1-5, with a possible D match to TRBD1 (5 bases). The CDR3 totals 17 residues. Germline V gene data show CDR1 as SNHLY and CDR2 as FYNNEI. Trimming removed 2 bases from V and 6 bases from J, with 20 bases in between. The CDR3 here is CASSELAGGGFVQPQHF. The CDR3, as DNA: TGTGCCAGCAGTGAATTGGCGGGGGGAGGTTTTGTTCAGCCCCAGCATTTT. Using reference TRBV2 and TRBJ1-5 for the parts outside the CDR3, the full variable domain is EPEVTQTPSHQVTQMGQEVILRCVPISNHLYFYWYRQILGQKVEFLVSFYNNEISEKSEIFDDQFSVERPDGSNFTLKIRSTKLEDSAMYFCASSELAGGGFVQPQHFGDGTRLSIL.

This clonotype was counted a few times. This chain connects TRBV7-3 to TRBJ2-7, with unresolved D. This CDR3 region has 15 residues. The V and J ends lost 5 bases and 5 bases respectively, with 19 bases between them. Germline CDR1 and CDR2: SGHTA and FQGTGA. CDR3 sequence reads: CASSHLGHKLNEQYF. CDR3 sequence (DNA): TGTGCCAGCAGCCACTTAGGCCACAAACTGAACGAGCAGTACTTC.